The 31 T cell receptor beta chains presented below share a single source sample, sequenced in a study of blood T cells in healthy people across ages. A second 7 to 11 cycle PCR used barcoded and J-beta primers. Each CDR3 protein gets one entry after TCRdb re-called the 5' RACE reads with MiXCR. Of roughly 800,000 distinct CDR3 sequences listed, roughly 24% are singletons. The data also belong to a second study, concerning T cells of mothers and their children.

Sequencing used blood. Receptor source: a boy aged 10-17 years in good health.

This rearrangement joins TRBV27 to TRBJ1-3; 7 nucleotides match TRBD1. The V and J ends lost 5 bases and 2 bases, in that order; junction bases with no gene match: 6. The CDR3 is 15 amino acids. CDR1 MNHEY and CDR2 SMNVEV come from the germline V gene (reference sequence). The CDR3 DNA sequence: TGTGCCAGCAGTGAAACAGGGGTGGCTGGAAACACCATATATTTT. Amino acid sequence: CASSETGVAGNTIYF.

This clonotype showed up just a few times. V is TRBV12-3 or TRBV12-4 and J is TRBJ2-3; 11 nucleotides match TRBD2. V was pared by 6 bases and J by 2 bases, with 7 bases of the junction left unmatched. This CDR3 is 16 amino acids long. Written as DNA, the CDR3 is TGTGCCAGCAGGACTGTTAGCGGGGGGGACACAGATACGCAGTATTTT. Translated: CASRTVSGGDTDTQYF.

This chain connects TRBV7-3 to TRBJ2-6; D not certain. Germline CDR1 is SGHTA and CDR2 is FQGTGA. Trimming removed 0 bases from V and 4 bases from J, with 13 bases in between. CDR3 size: 17 residues. CDR3 DNA: TGTGCCAGCAGCTTAACTCACGGCGTGGGAGGGGCCAACGTCCTGACTTTC. Encoded protein: CASSLTHGVGGANVLTF.

A note on this clonotype: One end of the junction varies from germline; a read error may be responsible. The chain carries TRBV12-3 or TRBV12-4 and TRBJ2-3, with no clear D. The CDR3 is made up of 13 amino acids. As DNA, the CDR3 is TGTGCCAGCAGTTTACAGGAAGCAGATGCGCAGTATTTT. Translating gives CASSLQEADAQYF.

Only a few counts were recorded for this clonotype. V and J are TRBV28 and TRBJ2-1; 8 bases match TRBD2. TRBJ2-7 matches the DNA end more closely, so the J call is doubtful. The germline CDR1 and CDR2 sequences are MDHEN and SYDVKM. CDR3 size: 14 residues. Here the CDR3 reads CASSLVTSVYEQYF. CDR3 nucleotides: TGTGCCAGCAGTTTAGTGACTAGCGTGTACGAGCAGTACTTC.

This chain links TRBV6-1 with TRBJ1-2; no definite D call. The CDR3 sequence is 16 residues long. From germline, CDR1 is MNHNS and CDR2 SASEGT. V lost 1 base and J 2 bases, leaving 14 bases between the germline ends. The CDR3, as DNA: TGTGCCAGCAGTGAAGGTGCGGGTGTCAGGAACTATGGCTACACCTTC. The encoded protein is CASSEGAGVRNYGYTF.

This chain connects TRBV14 to TRBJ2-7; 8 bases agree with TRBD2. The germline V gene encodes CDR1 SGHDN and CDR2 FVKESK. The CDR3 consists of 16 residues. The V segment lost 1 base and the J segment 1 base; nucleotides outside the gene matches: 6. Here the CDR3 reads CASSQGEASGSYEQYF. The CDR3 DNA reads TGTGCCAGCAGCCAAGGAGAGGCTAGCGGGTCCTACGAGCAGTACTTC.

This rearrangement joins TRBV7-9 to TRBJ2-2; D remains ambiguous. The CDR3 consists of 15 residues. The V and J ends lost 0 bases and 1 base respectively, with 6 bases between them. Germline V gives CDR1 SEHNR, CDR2 FQNEAQ (reference sequence). DNA for the CDR3: TGTGCCAGCAGCTTAGCACGGCAGAACACCGGGGAGCTGTTTTTT. Translated: CASSLARQNTGELFF.

Only a few counts were recorded for this clonotype. The V call is TRBV11-2, the J call TRBJ2-4; D uncertain. The CDR3 is made up of 13 amino acids. Trimming left V 3 bases short and J 2 bases short, with 5 bases between. The V gene's germline CDR1 is SGHAT and CDR2 FQNNGV. CDR3 nucleotide sequence: TGTGCCAGCAGCTTTAACTCCAAAAACATTCAGTACTTC. This sequence encodes CASSFNSKNIQYF. The full variable domain, with the rest looked up from reference TRBV11-2 and TRBJ2-4, is EAGVAQSPRYKIIEKRQSVAFWCNPISGHATLYWYQQILGQGPKLLIQFQNNGVVDDSQLPKDRFSAERLKGVDSTLKIQPAKLEDSAVYLCASSFNSKNIQYFGAGTRLSVL.

This clonotype appeared a few times. The rearrangement uses TRBV14 and TRBJ2-1; 8 positions agree with TRBD2. Losses at the gene ends were 8 bases for V and 4 bases for J; bases not matched to a gene: 13. The CDR3 totals 16 residues. Germline CDR1 and CDR2: SGHDN and FVKESK. The CDR3 here is CASGKSGSDQYNEQFF. The CDR3 DNA follows: TGTGCCAGCGGGAAGAGCGGGAGCGACCAATACAATGAGCAGTTCTTC.

This clonotype occurred a few times. The gene calls are TRBV7-2 and TRBJ1-2, with 8 positions matching TRBD1. Germline CDR1 SGHTA, CDR2 FQGNSA. The CDR3 is made up of 15 amino acids. J was trimmed by 3 bases and V by 5 bases; bases with no gene match: 8. The CDR3 loop is CASSPRQGIDYGYTF. In DNA form, the CDR3 reads TGTGCCAGCAGCCCCAGACAGGGGATAGACTATGGCTACACCTTC.

The V and J genes are TRBV3-1 and TRBJ2-4; perhaps TRBD2 as D (5 bases). V dropped 4 bases and J dropped 0 bases, with 19 bases sitting between them. CDR3 length equals 18 residues. Germline values: CDR1 LGHDT, CDR2 YNNKEL (reference sequence). Written as DNA, the CDR3 is TGTGCCAGCAGCCCGCGGGCCAGGTCGAGTTCAGCCAAAAACATTCAGTACTTC. Its translation: CASSPRARSSSAKNIQYF.

The chain links TRBV5-5 to TRBJ2-7; D is unresolved. Germline V gives CDR1 SGHKS, CDR2 YYEKEE (reference sequence). Trimming took 0 bases from V and 2 from J, leaving 21 bases between them. The CDR3 consists of 18 residues. The CDR3 region is CASSLDGRILHRAYEQYF. The CDR3 DNA reads as TGTGCCAGCAGCTTGGACGGGCGGATCCTACACCGTGCCTACGAGCAGTACTTC.

V and J are TRBV29-1 and TRBJ1-2; 8 bases are a match to TRBD1. The V gene's germline CDR1 is SQVTM and CDR2 ANQGSEA. With 7 bases clipped from V and 8 bases from J, the junction kept 15 bases outside the gene matches. The CDR3 covers 14 residues. CDR3 sequence (DNA): TGCAGCGCAGCGAGCCCCAGGGGGCAGCAGGGCTACACCTTC. As protein: CSAASPRGQQGYTF.

CDR3 sequence (DNA): TGTGCCAGCAGTGAGCGGACAGGGGACACTGAAGCTTTCTTT. It specifies CASSERTGDTEAFF. This sequence joins TRBV2 and TRBJ1-1; TRBD1 aligns across 9 bases. This CDR3 has 14 amino acids. After removal of 3 bases from V and 3 bases from J, the junction contained 2 bases not matched to a gene. In germline, CDR1 is SNHLY, CDR2 FYNNEI.

J is TRBJ2-7 and V is TRBV5-4, with no clear D. The CDR3 is 13 residues long. The germline CDR1 and CDR2 sequences are SGHNT and YYREEE (reference sequence). V was trimmed by 0 bases and J by 6 bases, leaving 10 bases between them. The CDR3 nucleotides read TGTGCCAGCAGCTTGGAAAAGGGATCCGAGCAGTACTTC. It yields the protein CASSLEKGSEQYF.

This clonotype was counted between two and nine times. J is TRBJ1-2 and V is TRBV20-1, with D perhaps TRBD1 (5 bases). The CDR3 length is 13 residues. V dropped 4 bases and J dropped 1 base, with 10 bases sitting between them. Germline V gives CDR1 DFQATT, CDR2 SNEGSKA (reference sequence). The CDR3 loop reads CSAIRGNNYGYTF. CDR3 DNA: TGCAGTGCTATCCGGGGGAATAACTATGGCTACACCTTC.

This sequence joins TRBV12-3 or TRBV12-4 and TRBJ2-3, with 8 bases identical to TRBD2. After removal of 7 bases from V and 6 bases from J, the junction contained 12 bases not matched to a gene. The CDR3 length is 15 residues. The DNA for the CDR3 is TGTGCCAGCACCTCCGACCGGGGGGGCCGGGATACGCAGTATTTT. Its translation: CASTSDRGGRDTQYF.

With respect to this clonotype: An end of the junction does not agree with germline; a read error may underlie this. The J gene is TRBJ1-2, the V gene TRBV6-5; weak D call: TRBD1 (5 bases). This CDR3 has 13 residues. The germline V gene encodes CDR1 MNHEY and CDR2 SVGAGI. The CDR3 loop is CASSYQGDYGYPF. The CDR3 DNA sequence: TGTGCCAGCAGTTATCAGGGCGACTATGGCTACCCCTTC.

This clonotype was picked up a small number of times. A read error may account for a junction end that differs from germline. The rearrangement uses TRBV15 and TRBJ2-7; D is ambiguous. CDR3 length: 11 residues. CDR1 is LNHNV and CDR2 is YYDKDF in the germline V gene (reference sequence). The CDR3 coding sequence is TGTGCCACCAGCGGAGACTACGAGCAGTACTTC. As protein: CATSGDYEQYF.

This clonotype was seen a few times. One end of the junction fails to match germline, which may point to a read error. The chain uses TRBV7-9 and TRBJ1-1, with D maybe TRBD1 (6 bases). The V gene's germline CDR1 is SEHNR and CDR2 FQNEAQ (reference sequence). The CDR3 contains 13 residues. The CDR3 here is CASSLDRATEASF. CDR3 sequence (DNA): TGTGCCAGCAGCTTAGACAGGGCCACTGAAGCTTCCTTT.

In DNA, the CDR3 is TGTGCCAGCAGTCCCCGCCTGGGACAGCCCAACTATGGCTACACCTTC. It codes for CASSPRLGQPNYGYTF. V and J are TRBV12-3 or TRBV12-4 and TRBJ1-2; 7 positions agree with TRBD1. J was trimmed by 2 bases and V by 5 bases; bases with no gene match: 11. The CDR3 consists of 16 residues.

The V gene is TRBV6-1, the J gene TRBJ2-6; tentative D call: TRBD1 (5 bases). The CDR3 length is 17 residues. The germline V and J ends were trimmed by 8 bases and 0 bases, with 17 bases remaining between them. Germline V gene data show CDR1 as MNHNS and CDR2 as SASEGT. CDR3 sequence: CASRQGVLSSGANVLTF. In DNA form, the CDR3 reads TGTGCCAGCCGTCAGGGCGTATTGAGCTCTGGGGCCAACGTCCTGACTTTC.

This clonotype showed up just a few times. This sequence joins TRBV15 and TRBJ2-5; D is unresolved. The V end lost 5 bases, the J end lost 6 bases, and 13 bases lay between the germline ends. The germline gives CDR1 LNHNV, CDR2 YYDKDF (reference sequence). This CDR3 is built from 13 residues. CDR3 in amino acids: CATSSQWVKTQYF. CDR3 DNA: TGTGCCACCAGCTCCCAGTGGGTAAAGACCCAGTACTTC.

The chain links TRBV30 to TRBJ2-5, with D possibly matching TRBD2 (5 bases). This CDR3 region has 14 residues. In germline, CDR1 is GTSNPN, CDR2 SVGIG (reference sequence). Trimming removed 5 bases at V and 4 bases at J, with 17 bases between. CDR3 protein: CAWQTSHRGETQYF. The DNA of the CDR3 is TGTGCCTGGCAAACTAGTCATAGAGGAGAGACCCAGTACTTC.

This rearrangement joins TRBV6-1 to TRBJ2-7, with D unclear. The CDR3 is made up of 14 amino acids. Germline V gene sequence: CDR1 MNHNS, CDR2 SASEGT. The ends were cut back, 6 bases at V and 5 bases at J, with 17 bases in the middle. The CDR3 here is CASRPLSARNEQYF. CDR3 coding DNA: TGTGCCAGCAGGCCGCTTTCGGCCAGGAACGAGCAGTACTTC.

This clonotype was detected only a few times. The CDR3 coding sequence is TGTGCCAGCAGTTTAAGTACGGGGGAGCAGTACTTC. It codes for CASSLSTGEQYF. The chain is built from TRBV12-3 or TRBV12-4 and TRBJ2-7, with a tentative D call TRBD2 (5 bases). CDR3 length: 12 residues. Trimming removed 2 bases from V and 7 bases from J, with 9 bases in between.

This clonotype was counted between two and nine times. This chain uses TRBV19 with TRBJ1-1, with no clear D. In germline, CDR1 is LNHDA, CDR2 SQIVND (reference sequence). This CDR3 is 12 amino acids long. V dropped 2 bases and J dropped 8 bases, with 9 bases sitting between them. DNA for the CDR3: TGTGCCAGTAGTATACGTCCGGGGGAAGCTTTCTTT. This codes for CASSIRPGEAFF.

This clonotype was observed many times. This sequence joins TRBV28 and TRBJ2-5, with D perhaps assigned TRBD1 or TRBD2 (5 bases each). V lost 3 bases to trimming and J lost 5 bases, with 13 bases between them. The CDR3 is 14 amino acids. Per the germline V gene, CDR1 is MDHEN and CDR2 is SYDVKM. The CDR3 reads CASSLGVLTETQYF. CDR3 nucleotide sequence: TGTGCCAGCAGTTTGGGGGTACTTACGGAGACCCAGTACTTC. Drawing the rest from reference TRBV28 and TRBJ2-5, the complete variable domain is DVKVTQSSRYLVKRTGEKVFLECVQDMDHENMFWYRQDPGLGLRLIYFSYDVKMKEKGDIPEGYSVSREKKERFSLILESASTNQTSMYLCASSLGVLTETQYFGPGTRLLVL.

This clonotype appeared a few times. The V call is TRBV3-1, the J call TRBJ2-1; 8 nucleotides agree with TRBD2. With 1 base clipped from V and 5 bases from J, the junction kept 4 bases outside the gene matches. The germline gives CDR1 LGHDT, CDR2 YNNKEL (reference sequence). The CDR3 runs 15 residues. The CDR3 DNA sequence: TGTGCCAGCAGCCAAGGATCGGGACTAGACAATGAGCAGTTCTTC. Translating it yields CASSQGSGLDNEQFF.

V gene TRBV7-9 combines with J gene TRBJ2-5; D assignment may be TRBD1 or TRBD2 (5 bases each). The length of the CDR3 is 16 residues. The germline V gene has CDR1 SEHNR and CDR2 FQNEAQ (reference sequence). Trimming took off 2 bases at V and 5 bases at J, with 18 bases between the two ends. CDR3: CASSLRRDLSAETQYF. In nucleotides, the CDR3 is TGTGCCAGCAGCTTAAGAAGGGACCTATCCGCGGAGACCCAGTACTTC. The entire variable domain, with the rest obtained from reference TRBV7-9 and TRBJ2-5, is as follows: DTGVSQNPRHKITKRGQNVTFRCDPISEHNRLYWYRQTLGQGPEFLTYFQNEAQLEKSRLLSDRFSAERPKGSFSTLEIQRTEQGDSAMYLCASSLRRDLSAETQYFGPGTRLLVL.